This T cell receptor (beta chain) was retrieved from a study of cytomegalovirus exposure and HLA in healthy donors. Overall study context: Of all 400 or so donors who were genotyped, 70% to 85% belonged to the Caucasian-associated ancestry cluster. Study-wide findings and caveats: Based on reports, TCR beta sequences accurately predicted HLA-A and HLA-B alleles for most subjects. Cytomegalovirus association was assigned to about 150 TCR beta chains.

PCR involved 60 Vbeta and 13 Jbeta primers. Some clones are missing from TCRdb's copy, which holds only in-frame ones; the method was immunoSEQ multiplex PCR. The table lists 310,000 or so clones, approximately 90% of them singletons. The V gene end was trimmed by 3 bases and the J gene end by 4 bases; junction bases not matched to a gene: 3. The germline V gene encodes CDR1 SEHNR and CDR2 FQNEAQ (reference sequence). The CDR3 contains 16 residues. Remarks on this clone: Antigen specificity is unknown.

J is TRBJ2-1 and V is TRBV7-9, with TRBD2 matching 13 bases. The receptor was isolated from a woman aged 18-29 years in good health and CMV-seronegative. The sequenced sample was PBMCs. CDR3 in DNA: TGTGCCAGCAGCTTGCTGACTAGCGGGGGGTACAATGAGCAGTTCTTC. Translated, it gives CASSLLTSGGYNEQFF.